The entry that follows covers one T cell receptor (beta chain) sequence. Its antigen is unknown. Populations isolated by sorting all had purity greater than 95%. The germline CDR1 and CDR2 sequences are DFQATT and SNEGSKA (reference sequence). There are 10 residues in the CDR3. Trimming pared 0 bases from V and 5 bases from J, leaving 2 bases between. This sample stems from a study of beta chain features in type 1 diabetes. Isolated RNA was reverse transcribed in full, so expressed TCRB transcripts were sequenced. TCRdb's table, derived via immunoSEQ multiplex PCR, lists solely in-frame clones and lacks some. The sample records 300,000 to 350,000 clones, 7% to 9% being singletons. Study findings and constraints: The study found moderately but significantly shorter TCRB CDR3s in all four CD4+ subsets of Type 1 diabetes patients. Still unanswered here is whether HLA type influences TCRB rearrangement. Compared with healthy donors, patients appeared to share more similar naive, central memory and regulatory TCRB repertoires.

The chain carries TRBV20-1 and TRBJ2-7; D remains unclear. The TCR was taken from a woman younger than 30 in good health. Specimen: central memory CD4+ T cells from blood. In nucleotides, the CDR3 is TGCAGTGCTAGAGATAACGAGCAGTACTTC. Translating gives CSARDNEQYF.